Only a few counts were recorded for the clone carrying this TCR beta chain. Its antigen is as yet unknown. Healthy Caucasians provided all donations. These data are taken from a study of identical twins. TCRdb processed the 5' RACE reads anew with MiXCR; each CDR3 protein has one entry. The sample comprises around 280,000 distinct CDR3 sequences, under 9% of which are singletons, and roughly 2% rests with the top ten. Broader study findings: The models systematically underestimated how much out-of-frame TCR alpha was shared in monozygotic twins. The abundant beta clonotypes from cord blood had fewer insertions, and memory repertoires had none of this. When twins shared out-of-frame alpha sequences, those sequences had excess low generation probability.

CDR1 and CDR2 (germline): MNHEY, SVGAGI. V shed 2 bases and J 7 bases; nucleotides not matched to a gene: 10. CDR3 size: 15 residues. This same sample was also taken into another study, of yellow fever vaccine responses in identical twins.

The chain uses TRBV6-5 and TRBJ2-7; TRBD2 agrees at 8 bases. This TCR derives from a woman between 18 and 29 years old in good health. The specimen sequenced was memory (CD45RO+) T cells sorted from blood. The CDR3 region is CASSYPPLAGTEQYV. DNA of the CDR3: TGTGCCAGCAGTTACCCCCCCTTAGCGGGGACTGAGCAGTACGTC.